This is a list of T cell receptor beta chains from one sample in a study of CD8 T cells in ankylosing spondylitis. TCRdb analysed the 5' RACE reads with MiXCR anew, one entry per CDR3 protein. The sample lists about 510,000 distinct CDR3 sequences; roughly 5.2% were seen once. Sequenced: blood, either unsorted or a sorted T cell fraction (not recorded which). These TCRs come from a male donor with ankylosing spondylitis. Each CDR3 is given with its conserved first and last residue. D genes are given only for firm matches. Expanded clones are given a class, and other clones once, few, many or no size at all.

V gene	D gene	J gene	clone size	CDR3 DNA	CDR3 protein
TRBV6-5	NA	TRBJ2-7	many	TGTGCCAGCAGTTACCAGGGGGGTACCTACGAGCAGTACTTC	CASSYQGGTYEQYF
TRBV5-1	NA	TRBJ2-5	many	TGCGCCAGCAGTCAGGAACAAGAGACCCAGTACTTC	CASSQEQETQYF
TRBV20-1	NA	TRBJ2-7	many	TGCAGTGCTAGTCGACAGACCTACGAGCAGTACTTC	CSASRQTYEQYF
TRBV27	NA	TRBJ1-1	NA	TGTGCCAGCGTATCGGTAGGGGGAATCACTGAAGCTTTCTTT	CASVSVGGITEAFF
TRBV11-1	NA	TRBJ2-3	many	TGTGCCAGCAGCTTACCACGCGGGCGTACAGATACGCAGTATTTT	CASSLPRGRTDTQYF
TRBV7-2	NA	TRBJ1-3	few	TGTGCCAGCAGCCCTAAAAGCGATTGGGGAAACACCATATATTTT	CASSPKSDWGNTIYF
TRBV12-3/TRBV12-4	NA	TRBJ2-5	few	TGTGCCAGCAGTGTTGAAGAGACCCAGTACTTC	CASSVEETQYF
TRBV6-1	NA	TRBJ2-7	few	TGTGCCAGCAGCTCGCCCCTTGCTTACGAGCAGTACTTC	CASSSPLAYEQYF
TRBV4-1	NA	TRBJ1-1	many	TGCGCCAGCAGCCAAGAGGGGGGCAGAAAGAACACTGAAGCTTTCTTT	CASSQEGGRKNTEAFF
TRBV6-4	NA	TRBJ1-4	many	TGTGCCATCCACAGTGGGGAAAAACTGTTTTTT	CAIHSGEKLFF
TRBV18	NA	TRBJ1-2	many	TGTGCCAGCTCACGGGACAACGGGGTTGATGGCTACACCTTC	CASSRDNGVDGYTF
TRBV5-1	NA	TRBJ1-1	many	TGCGCCAGCAGCTACCGGGGAGCGGGCACTGAAGCTTTCTTT	CASSYRGAGTEAFF
TRBV7-6	TRBD1	TRBJ1-5	many	TGTGCCAGCAGCCAGGGGGTTGGCGGTCGATATAGCAATCAGCCCCAGCATTTT	CASSQGVGGRYSNQPQHF
TRBV14	NA	TRBJ2-5	many	TGTGCCAGCAGCCAAGACACTGCGCGGCACGGGGAGACCCAGTACTTC	CASSQDTARHGETQYF
TRBV20-1	NA	TRBJ1-1	many	TGCAGTGCTGGAGATTTGAACACTGAAGCTTTCTTT	CSAGDLNTEAFF
TRBV7-2	NA	TRBJ2-1	many	TGTGCCAGCAGCTCTAGACAGAGATACAATGAGCAGTTCTTC	CASSSRQRYNEQFF
TRBV28	TRBD1	TRBJ1-6	many	TGTGCCAGCAGTCGCCCGGGACAGAATTCACCCCTCCACTTT	CASSRPGQNSPLHF
TRBV5-1	NA	TRBJ1-4	many	TGCGCCAGCAGGACTGGACCTAATGAAAAACTGTTTTTT	CASRTGPNEKLFF
TRBV4-3	NA	TRBJ2-7	few	TGCGCCAGCAGCCACTATGCTGAGGGGCCTAGCTCCTACGAGCAGTACTTC	CASSHYAEGPSSYEQYF
TRBV3-1	TRBD2	TRBJ2-1	many	TGTGCCAGCAGCTCATGGGGGGGGAGCTCCTACAATGAGCAGTTCTTC	CASSSWGGSSYNEQFF
TRBV4-1	NA	TRBJ2-1	few	TGCGCCAGCAGCCGGGTTTCCGGGAGCGAGCAGTTCTTC	CASSRVSGSEQFF
TRBV7-9	TRBD2	TRBJ2-1	NA	TGTGCCAGCAAAACCCCTAGCGGGGGCCTTTACAATGAGCAGTTCTTC	CASKTPSGGLYNEQFF
TRBV7-9	NA	TRBJ2-1	few	TGTGCCAGCAGACCTCCGGAGAGGGCACATGAGCAGTTCTTC	CASRPPERAHEQFF
TRBV4-2	NA	TRBJ2-7	many	TGTGCCAGCAGCCTGGAACTCACTTCGGGGGAGCAGTACTTC	CASSLELTSGEQYF
TRBV9	TRBD2	TRBJ2-1	many	TGTGCCAGCAGCGTCCTCAGCGGGACCTACAATGAGCAGTTCTTC	CASSVLSGTYNEQFF
TRBV7-3	TRBD2	TRBJ2-3	NA	TGTGCCAGCAGCTTATATGTAGCGGGGGGGCCTGGCACAGATACGCAGTATTTT	CASSLYVAGGPGTDTQYF
TRBV7-2	TRBD1	TRBJ1-1	many	TGTGCCAGCAGCCAAAGACAGGGAACTACTGAAGCTTTCTTT	CASSQRQGTTEAFF
TRBV29-1	NA	TRBJ2-2	many	TGCAGCGTTGTTTGGGGGTCCGGGGAGCTGTTTTTT	CSVVWGSGELFF